This is a list of T cell receptor beta chains from one sample in a study of T cells after yellow fever vaccination. Each CDR3 protein is one row after TCRdb ran MiXCR on the 5' RACE reads. Among hundreds of thousands of distinct CDR3 sequences, around 10% were seen once, and the ten largest hold 18%. This sample comprised PBMCs, obtained on the day of the first yellow fever vaccination. Source of these receptors: a man in his late teens or twenties who received the YFV17D yellow fever vaccine. Each CDR3 is given with its conserved first and last residue. A D gene is named only where the DNA matches it firmly. Not every row has a clone size; where given, it reads once, few, many or a size class.

j_call,clone_size,d_call,v_call,cdr3_nt,cdr3_aa
TRBJ1-6,NA,NA,TRBV27,TGTGCCAGCAGTTTAGGTTTTCGGGGACGCGCTAATTCACCCCTCCACTTT,CASSLGFRGRANSPLHF
TRBJ1-2,NA,NA,TRBV29-1,TGCAGCGTTGTAGACAGGCGCTATGGCTACACCTTC,CSVVDRRYGYTF
TRBJ2-4,few,NA,TRBV6-2/TRBV6-3,TGTGCCAGCAGTTACTCCGTGGCAGGGGAAGGCAAAAACATTCAGTACTTC,CASSYSVAGEGKNIQYF
TRBJ1-5,few,NA,TRBV12-3/TRBV12-4,TGTGCCAGCAGTCTCGCCGGGCTTAGCTATCAGCCCCAGCATTTT,CASSLAGLSYQPQHF
TRBJ2-3,few,NA,TRBV30,TGTGCCTGGAGTTTATCAGATACGCAGTATTTT,CAWSLSDTQYF
TRBJ1-1,few,NA,TRBV5-1,TGCGCCAGCAGCTTCGGGGGGATGACTGAAGCTTTCTTT,CASSFGGMTEAFF
TRBJ2-5,few,TRBD1,TRBV9,TGTGCCAGCAACACGATGGACAGGGCGGCGACCCAGTACTTC,CASNTMDRAATQYF
TRBJ2-1,many,TRBD1,TRBV7-9,TGTGCCAGCGAACAGGGGATCTCCTACAATGAGCAGTTCTTC,CASEQGISYNEQFF
TRBJ2-5,few,TRBD2,TRBV3-1,TGTGCCAGCAGCCAACTAGCGGGGGGGGAGACCCAGTACTTC,CASSQLAGGETQYF
TRBJ2-4,NA,NA,TRBV7-9,TGTGCCAGCAGCTCCTCAGTAAGACCCCCGGTATACATTCAGTACTTC,CASSSSVRPPVYIQYF